This T cell receptor (beta chain) was observed in a study of blood T cell repertoires in COVID-19. Study at large: Acute-phase and convalescent COVID-19 samples originated in the United States, Italy and Spain. PBMCs, B-cell-depleted T cells, or T cells were the source of the cDNA or gDNA that made up the material.

The method was immunoSEQ multiplex PCR; TCRdb's version includes in-frame clones alone and lacks a portion of them. The sample includes about 100,000 clones, about 85% of them seen just once. In germline, CDR1 is MNHEY, CDR2 SVGAGI. The CDR3 has 14 residues. V was shortened by 7 bases and J by 0 bases, with 12 bases between the two germline ends. The chain uses TRBV6-5 and TRBJ1-1, with a possible D match to TRBD1 (6 bases). The TCR sequence derives from a human donor in a cohort sampled during active COVID-19. Material: peripheral blood. CDR3 bases: TGTGCCAGCACTCGGGGGGGCGTGAACACTGAAGCTTTCTTT. Translated, it gives CASTRGGVNTEAFF.